What follows are 30 T cell receptor beta chains derived from one specimen sequenced in a study of blood T cell repertoires in COVID-19. Libraries were prepared by immunoSEQ multiplex PCR; TCRdb keeps only in-frame clonotypes and omits some of them. This table has tens of thousands of clones, roughly 89% appearing once. Source material: peripheral blood. All receptors derive from a human donor in a cohort sampled during active COVID-19.

The chain links TRBV24-1 to TRBJ2-1, with a tentative D call TRBD2 (5 bases). V was clipped by 4 bases and J by 0 bases, with 24 bases between them. This CDR3 comprises 20 residues. The germline V gene encodes CDR1 KGHDR and CDR2 SFDVKD. The CDR3 protein is CATSDTRFPSEMSSYNEQFF. The CDR3 region has the DNA TGTGCCACCAGTGACACTAGATTCCCTTCGGAAATGAGCTCCTACAATGAGCAGTTCTTC.

The rearrangement uses TRBV14 and TRBJ2-1; the match to TRBD1 covers 12 bases. V gave up 4 bases and J gave up 0 bases; unmatched junction bases: 13. The CDR3 sequence is 20 residues long. The germline CDR1 and CDR2 sequences are SGHDN and FVKESK. The CDR3 DNA reads as TGTGCCAGCAGCCTCGGACCGGGACAGGGGGCCAAATACTCCTACAATGAGCAGTTCTTC. It yields the protein CASSLGPGQGAKYSYNEQFF.

The chain recombines TRBV6-6 with TRBJ2-7; TRBD2 is a possible D gene (5 bases). Looked up from germline, CDR1 is MNHNY and CDR2 is SVGAGI (reference sequence). This CDR3 region has 12 residues. The ends were cut back, 5 bases at V and 3 bases at J, with 8 bases in the middle. The CDR3 nucleotides are TGTGCCAGCAGTCCCGGGGACTACGAGCAGTACTTC. This codes for CASSPGDYEQYF.

The chain employs TRBV7-2 and TRBJ2-3; the D gene is possibly TRBD1 (5 bases). In germline, CDR1 is SGHTA, CDR2 FQGNSA. CDR3 length equals 15 residues. V was clipped by 1 base and J by 2 bases, with 10 bases between them. In DNA, the CDR3 is TGTGCCAGCAGCTTAGTGGCCAGGGACACAGATACGCAGTATTTT. It codes for CASSLVARDTDTQYF.

The genes are TRBV19 and TRBJ1-2; 7 bases fit TRBD1. The CDR3 length is 15 residues. The V gene end was trimmed by 7 bases and the J gene end by 4 bases; junction bases not matched to a gene: 12. Looked up from germline, CDR1 is LNHDA and CDR2 is SQIVND (reference sequence). The CDR3 is CASTTTGPSTYGYTF. DNA of the CDR3: TGTGCCAGTACCACGACAGGGCCTTCGACCTATGGCTACACCTTC.

The CDR3 protein is CASSPRQGRNTIYF. Written as DNA, the CDR3 is TGTGCCAGCAGTCCCCGCCAGGGCCGAAACACCATATATTTT. The chain recombines TRBV6-5 with TRBJ1-3, with D perhaps matching TRBD1 (5 bases). Looked up from germline, CDR1 is MNHEY and CDR2 is SVGAGI. V was clipped by 5 bases and J by 5 bases, with 13 bases between them. The length of the CDR3 is 14 residues.

This clone was recorded once. The chain joins TRBV19 to TRBJ2-7; 7 bases agree with TRBD2. J gave up 1 base and V 4 bases, and 4 bases lay outside the gene matches. This CDR3 has 14 amino acids. Germline loops: CDR1 LNHDA, CDR2 SQIVND (reference sequence). This chain's CDR3 is CASSTGGGSYEQYF. For the CDR3, the DNA is TGTGCCAGTAGTACAGGCGGGGGTTCCTACGAGCAGTACTTC. The variable domain in full, completed from reference TRBV19 and TRBJ2-7, reads DGGITQSPKYLFRKEGQNVTLSCEQNLNHDAMYWYRQDPGQGLRLIYYSQIVNDFQKGDIAEGYSVSREKKESFPLTVTSAQKNPTAFYLCASSTGGGSYEQYFGPGTRLTVT.

This chain links TRBV11-2 with TRBJ2-5; TRBD1 agrees at 8 bases. This CDR3 is built from 13 residues. CDR1 is SGHAT, CDR2 FQNNGV, per germline. J gave up 7 bases and V 1 base, and 2 bases lay outside the gene matches. This CDR3 is CASSLVGTGTQYF. The CDR3 DNA follows: TGTGCCAGCAGCTTAGTGGGGACAGGGACCCAGTACTTC.

This chain uses TRBV25-1 with TRBJ2-3, with 10 bases lining up with TRBD2. Germline values: CDR1 MGHDK, CDR2 SYGVNS. The CDR3 is 14 amino acids. V shed 7 bases, J shed 6 bases, and the junction held 7 bases outside the gene matches. CDR3 DNA: TGTGCCAGCAAGGGGGGACTAGCGAGCGATACGCAGTATTTT. It translates to CASKGGLASDTQYF.

The chain recombines TRBV6-5 with TRBJ1-3, with unresolved D. The CDR3 has 16 residues. V was cut by 1 base and J by 0 bases, with 10 bases left in between. The V gene's germline CDR1 is MNHEY and CDR2 SVGAGI. CDR3 sequence (DNA): TGTGCCAGCAGTTACTTGGGCCTTCACTCTGGAAACACCATATATTTT. Translating gives CASSYLGLHSGNTIYF.

The chain joins TRBV5-1 to TRBJ2-2; D possibly corresponds to TRBD1 (6 bases). With 0 bases removed from V and 6 bases from J, the gap between germline ends came to 9 bases. The germline gives CDR1 SGHRS, CDR2 YFSETQ. The CDR3 is 14 residues long. The CDR3 sequence: CASSLDRASGELFF. As DNA, the CDR3 is TGCGCCAGCAGCTTGGACAGGGCTTCCGGGGAGCTGTTTTTT.

The chain joins TRBV27 to TRBJ2-7; 9 bases map to TRBD2. The V segment lost 5 bases and the J segment 3 bases; nucleotides outside the gene matches: 2. The germline gives CDR1 MNHEY, CDR2 SMNVEV (reference sequence). The CDR3 sequence is 13 residues long. CDR3 sequence reads: CASSPAGGYEQYF. The CDR3 nucleotides are TGTGCCAGCAGTCCAGCGGGGGGCTACGAGCAGTACTTC.

CDR3 nucleotide sequence: TGTGCCAGCTCACCAAAGAGCGGGAGAACAGATACGCAGTATTTT. Translating it yields CASSPKSGRTDTQYF. This rearrangement joins TRBV18 to TRBJ2-3, with TRBD2 identical over 8 bases. J was trimmed by 3 bases and V by 2 bases; bases with no gene match: 4. In germline, CDR1 is KGHSH, CDR2 LQKENI. There are 15 residues in the CDR3.

The V gene is TRBV10-3, the J gene TRBJ2-3, with 11 bases lining up with TRBD2. This CDR3 has 19 residues. CDR1 and CDR2 (germline): ENHRY, SYGVKD. V lost 6 bases, J lost 6 bases, and 20 bases stayed unmatched. CDR3 sequence: CAIRERQARVAGGSDTQYF. Written as DNA, the CDR3 is TGTGCCATCAGGGAACGACAGGCCAGGGTAGCGGGAGGGTCCGATACGCAGTATTTT.

The chain couples TRBV19 to TRBJ1-2, with 11 bases that match TRBD1. V trimming: 4 bases; J trimming: 8 bases; junction bases outside the gene matches: 12. The CDR3 extends over 16 amino acids. Germline V CDR1 and CDR2: LNHDA, SQIVND (reference sequence). CDR3 region: CASSTGQGAAAGGYTF. DNA for the CDR3: TGTGCCAGTAGTACCGGACAGGGGGCGGCGGCAGGGGGCTACACCTTC.

The CDR3 region has the DNA TGTGCCACCAGTGAATTTGCGGGAGCCAAGGCAGATACGCAGTATTTT. Residues: CATSEFAGAKADTQYF. The genes are TRBV24-1 and TRBJ2-3, with 7 bases fitting TRBD2. The CDR3 covers 16 residues. Germline V lookup: CDR1 KGHDR, CDR2 SFDVKD. J was trimmed by 4 bases and V by 4 bases; bases with no gene match: 10.

A single count supports this clone. The genes are TRBV11-2 and TRBJ2-7; a weak D match, TRBD1 (5 bases). Germline V lookup: CDR1 SGHAT, CDR2 FQNNGV. Trimming cost V 1 base and J 5 bases, with 12 bases left between them. This CDR3 has 14 amino acids. CDR3 sequence reads: CASSLVLQGHEQYF. In DNA form, the CDR3 reads TGTGCCAGCAGCTTAGTCCTCCAGGGCCACGAGCAGTACTTC.

Details on this clone: At one of its ends the junction is not consistent with the germline gene, which may arise from a read error. The chain links TRBV7-2 to TRBJ1-2; 7 nucleotides line up with TRBD1. The CDR3 is 12 residues long. CDR1 and CDR2 from the germline V gene are SGHTA and FQGNSA. CDR3 loop: CASSLYDRDPNF. The CDR3 bases are TGTGCCAGCAGCTTGTACGACAGGGACCCCAACTTC.

The rearrangement links TRBV15 to TRBJ1-2; D remains ambiguous. Trimming pared 1 base from V and 0 bases from J, leaving 6 bases between. The CDR3 consists of 14 residues. The germline CDR1 and CDR2 sequences are LNHNV and YYDKDF (reference sequence). CDR3 sequence reads: CATSRVQANYGYTF. CDR3 coding DNA: TGTGCCACCAGCAGAGTTCAGGCTAACTATGGCTACACCTTC.

The rearrangement uses TRBV7-3 and TRBJ2-7, with 7 bases matching TRBD2. This CDR3 region has 13 residues. The V segment lost 5 bases and the J segment 3 bases; nucleotides outside the gene matches: 4. CDR1 SGHTA and CDR2 FQGTGA come from the germline V gene. CDR3 in amino acids: CASSPTGGYEQYF. The DNA for the CDR3 is TGTGCCAGCAGCCCTACGGGGGGCTACGAGCAGTACTTC.

Regarding this clone: Possible read error: a much larger clone is one base away. The V gene is TRBV12-3 or TRBV12-4, the J gene TRBJ2-3, with D unclear. Trimming left V 2 bases short and J 4 bases short, with 4 bases between. This CDR3 has 12 amino acids. The CDR3 region is CASSLYPDTQYF. CDR3 nucleotides: TGTGCCAGCAGTTTATATCCAGATACGCAGTATTTT.

This sequence joins TRBV21-1 and TRBJ2-5; whether TRBD1, the table's D call, matches the DNA was not checked. TRBV21-1 is shown as a pseudogene. CDR3 length: 15 amino acids. CDR3: CASTGDRVHQETQYF. In nucleotides, the CDR3 is TGTGCCAGCACCGGGGACAGGGTCCACCAAGAGACCCAGTACTTC.

The chain combines TRBV4-3 with TRBJ2-5; 8 bases map to TRBD1. CDR1 and CDR2 (germline): LGHNA, YSLEER. The CDR3 runs to 15 residues. V dropped 1 base and J dropped 5; count of bases not matched to a gene: 6. In DNA, the CDR3 is TGCGCCAGCAGCCAAGGGACAGGGTCCGAGGAGACCCAGTACTTC. Its protein is CASSQGTGSEETQYF.

This clone appeared once. The chain employs TRBV28 and TRBJ1-2, with D maybe TRBD1 (5 bases). Deletions cut 3 bases from V and 6 bases from J, with 14 bases between. The CDR3 runs to 14 residues. From germline, CDR1 is MDHEN and CDR2 SYDVKM. CDR3 DNA sequence: TGTGCCAGCAGTTTTGTAGGGGAAGCCGATGGCTACACCTTC. It is translated as CASSFVGEADGYTF.

The gene calls are TRBV5-1 and TRBJ2-5, with 11 bases fitting TRBD2. The V and J ends lost 3 bases and 4 bases, in that order; junction bases with no gene match: 2. CDR1 and CDR2 from the germline V gene are SGHRS and YFSETQ. This CDR3 comprises 14 residues. This chain's CDR3 is CASSWLAGGETQYF. The CDR3 DNA reads TGCGCCAGCAGCTGGCTAGCGGGGGGAGAGACCCAGTACTTC.

The CDR3 loop is CASRTNRDEKLFF. Written as DNA, the CDR3 is TGTGCCAGCAGGACTAACCGCGATGAAAAACTGTTTTTT. This chain uses TRBV6-5 with TRBJ1-4; unclear D gene. The CDR3 length is 13 residues. Per germline, CDR1 MNHEY and CDR2 SVGAGI. Trimming shortened V by 6 bases and J by 6 bases, and 11 bases separated the two germline ends.

The V gene is TRBV5-6, the J gene TRBJ2-1, with 7 bases aligning to TRBD2. CDR1 SGHDT and CDR2 YYEEEE come from the germline V gene. This CDR3 has 15 residues. Trimming cost V 4 bases and J 7 bases; bases outside gene matches: 11. This CDR3 reads CASSKWVGGSNEQFF. The CDR3 nucleotides are TGTGCCAGCAGCAAGTGGGTGGGGGGGTCTAATGAGCAGTTCTTC.

The J gene is TRBJ2-3, the V gene TRBV15, with 13 bases that match TRBD2. The J segment lost 1 base and the V segment lost 8 bases, leaving 9 bases of the junction unmatched. The CDR3 contains 17 residues. The germline V gene has CDR1 LNHNV and CDR2 YYDKDF (reference sequence). The CDR3 here is CATRGTSGNVGTDTQYF. Here the CDR3 DNA reads TGTGCCACCCGCGGGACTAGCGGGAACGTGGGCACAGATACGCAGTATTTT.

The chain is built from TRBV28 and TRBJ1-2; 8 nucleotides agree with TRBD1. Germline V CDR1 and CDR2: MDHEN, SYDVKM. V dropped 3 bases and J dropped 4; count of bases not matched to a gene: 10. The CDR3 extends over 16 amino acids. CDR3 loop: CASSFRAARGPYGYTF. The DNA for the CDR3 is TGTGCCAGCAGTTTCCGGGCGGCCAGGGGGCCCTATGGCTACACCTTC.

V is TRBV11-2 and J is TRBJ2-3; TRBD2 agrees at 12 bases. The germline V gene has CDR1 SGHAT and CDR2 FQNNGV. This CDR3 has 17 amino acids. J was trimmed by 7 bases and V by 6 bases; bases with no gene match: 14. CDR3 in amino acids: CASSSPPLAGGPNTQYF. CDR3 in DNA: TGTGCCAGCAGTTCACCTCCTCTAGCGGGAGGGCCTAATACGCAGTATTTT.